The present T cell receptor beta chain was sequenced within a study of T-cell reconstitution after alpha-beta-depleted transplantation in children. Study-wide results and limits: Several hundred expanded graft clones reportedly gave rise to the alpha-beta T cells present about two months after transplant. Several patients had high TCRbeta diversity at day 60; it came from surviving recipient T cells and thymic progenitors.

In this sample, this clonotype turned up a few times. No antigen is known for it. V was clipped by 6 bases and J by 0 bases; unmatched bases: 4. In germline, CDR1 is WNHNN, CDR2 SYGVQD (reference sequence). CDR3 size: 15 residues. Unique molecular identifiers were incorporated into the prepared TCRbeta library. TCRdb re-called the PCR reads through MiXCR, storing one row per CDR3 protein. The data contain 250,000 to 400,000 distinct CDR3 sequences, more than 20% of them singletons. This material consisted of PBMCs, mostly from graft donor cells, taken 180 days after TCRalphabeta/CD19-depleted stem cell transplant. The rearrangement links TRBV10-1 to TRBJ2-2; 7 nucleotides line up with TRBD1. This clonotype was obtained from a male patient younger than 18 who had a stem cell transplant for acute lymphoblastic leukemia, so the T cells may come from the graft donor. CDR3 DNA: TGCGCCAGCAGCACAGGGGCCGCGAACACCGGGGAGCTGTTTTTT. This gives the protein CASSTGAANTGELFF.